The T cell receptor beta chain under discussion was sequenced for a study of response to subunit inactivated influenza vaccine. Study results and limitations: That few new T cells are recruited by each seasonal influenza vaccination was the authors' suggestion.

This clonotype has more than one count but fewer than ten. The antigen is unknown. V was cut by 1 base and J by 1 base, with 11 bases left in between. The CDR3 is 15 residues long. Germline CDR1 is LGHNA and CDR2 is YSLEER. TCRdb reanalysed the RT-PCR reads using MiXCR and keeps one entry per CDR3 protein. The table has 800,000 to 1,000,000 distinct CDR3 sequences, 21% seen once. The starting material was PBMCs from blood, obtained more than 4 days after vaccination. This receptor was obtained from a man aged 45 to 65 who received an inactivated influenza vaccine. This sequence joins TRBV4-3 and TRBJ2-7; the D is unclear. The chain's CDR3 is CASSQVYGYSYEQYF. As DNA, the CDR3 is TGCGCCAGCAGCCAAGTATATGGCTATTCCTACGAGCAGTACTTC.